The source of this T cell receptor beta chain is a study of CD8 T cells in Susac syndrome. Study details: Patients with Susac syndrome were therapy-naive, taking corticosteroids, with some also receiving intravenous immunoglobulin, or taking intravenous immunoglobulin alone at the time their blood was drawn.

Remarks on this clonotype: As yet, its antigen is unknown.

The germline gives CDR1 SGHVS, CDR2 FNYEAQ. The V end lost 5 bases, the J end lost 0 bases, and 16 bases lay between the germline ends. CDR3 length: 16 residues. The RNA, about 0.5 to 1 ug, was put through reverse transcription using random hexamers. Amplification of TCR beta CDR3 spanned 54 Vbeta and 13 Jbeta via immunoSEQ multiplex PCR. TCRdb recomputed calls from the immunoSEQ multiplex PCR reads with MiXCR, one row per CDR3 protein. The sample lists about 130,000 distinct CDR3 sequences, over 90% seen once, with around 0.2% in the top ten. The study, taken as a whole, reports: The peak of CD8+ clonal expansion in Susac was seen in TEMRA cells and active patients.

The chain has TRBV7-6 and TRBJ2-5; D might be TRBD1 (6 bases). The receptor was isolated from a human donor with Susac syndrome. Source material: CD8+ T cells from PBMCs. The CDR3 region has the DNA TGTGCCAGCAGCCCCGGGACACCAGCCTACCAAGAGACCCAGTACTTC. It is translated as CASSPGTPAYQETQYF.